A single T cell receptor (beta chain) is shown here with its context. Per the original methods: Amplification with reference gene primers provided the estimates of nucleated cell counts. Repertoires were generated with immunoSEQ multiplex PCR, while TCRdb's copy carries only in-frame clones and drops some. The V and J calls and clone size are taken from that table; D and trimming were inferred from the DNA. The sample lists a few hundred thousand clones, about 81% seen once, with 4.1% in the top ten. The data were taken from a study of blood T cell repertoires in COVID-19. V was pared by 2 bases and J by 3 bases, with 1 base of the junction left unmatched. The CDR3 is 13 amino acids. In germline, CDR1 is MNHEY, CDR2 SVGAGI.

The chain combines TRBV6-5 with TRBJ2-7; 7 bases are a match to TRBD2. This TCR derives from a man younger than 40 with acute COVID-19. The material sequenced was PBMCs or T cells enriched from blood (not recorded which). CDR3 amino acids: CASSYGGDYEQYV. The CDR3 coding sequence is TGTGCCAGCAGTTACGGGGGGGACTACGAGCAGTACGTC.